The T cell receptor beta chain described here comes from a study of T cell responses to AZD1222 COVID-19 vaccine. General study points: The peak T cell response came first, and repertoires were sampled only after it. There were mostly white British donors and more females than males, and clonal diversity was possibly underestimated. Regions left unmutated in variants are reportedly the target of nearly half of spike-specific TCRs.

Researchers grouped second doses given at about 4 or about 12 weeks into one pool. Trimming took 6 bases from V and 0 from J; bases not matched to a gene: 8. The germline V gene has CDR1 MDHEN and CDR2 SYDVKM. The CDR3 spans 16 residues. The protocol was immunoSEQ multiplex PCR, while the TCRdb copy is restricted to in-frame clones and leaves out a portion. The table shows approximately 130,000 clones, with approximately 88% occurring only once. Regarding this clone: Its antigen is not known.

The chain joins TRBV28 to TRBJ2-5; 9 bases map to TRBD1. The sample consisted of peripheral blood, taken 28 days after the second AZD1222 dose. This sequence originates from an adult who received the AZD1222 COVID-19 vaccine. This CDR3 reads CASSPPGTGYQETQYF. DNA for the CDR3: TGTGCCAGCAGCCCTCCGGGGACAGGGTACCAAGAGACCCAGTACTTC.